This TCR beta chain comes out of a study of blood T cell repertoires in COVID-19 (TCRdb year 2020). The study in broad terms: Collaborator samples came from the United States, Italy and Spain and covered acute and convalescent phases of COVID-19. Subjects who had been exposed to COVID-19, were actively infected with it, or had recovered from it provided the deeply sampled blood TCRbeta repertoires that made up the dataset. The repertoires were made available in a free public database intended to serve as a resource for research on the immune response to SARS-CoV-2. Nearly every sample came with metadata listing a de-identified subject ID, COVID-19 status, age in years and sex. The prospective study material was composed of cDNA or gDNA derived from T cells, B-cell-depleted T cells, or PBMCs. Samples came from the ongoing ImmuneRACE study (first 160 participants) plus 1,254 subjects from 6 global collaborators. Where available, HLA class I and class II types were taken from metadata supplied by the sample provider and were not determined by assay-based typing. Broad study findings and their caveats: The quantity of clinical and demographic metadata differed by source and by participant and was supplied without curation.

For this clone: It lacks a known antigen. Base qualities are missing; no much larger clone stands one base away.

TCRbeta CDR3 regions were amplified from genomic DNA using the immunoSEQ Assay, a bias-controlled multiplex PCR. Regarding the original processing steps: The number of nucleated cells in each sample was estimated from the amplification of reference gene primers within the assay. To quantify the absolute abundance of each unique TCRbeta CDR3 rearrangement, sequence reads were collapsed and filtered. For each sample, productive Simpson clonality was calculated as the square root of Simpson's diversity index across productive rearrangements. TCRdb provides this immuneACCESS table in a form limited to in-frame rearrangements. Some clones are lacking; in checked studies, under half of them reflect an unresolved V gene, and why the rest are absent is not known. That table gives V, J and clone size, and the DNA gave D and trimming. Here the sample has about 150,000 clones; 84% occur a single time. The ten biggest clones cover around 7.2% of the sample.

Collaborating institutions collected whole blood in K2EDTA tubes following their own protocols. Collaborator samples were shipped for TCRbeta analysis as frozen whole blood, isolated PBMCs, or DNA extracted from either sample type. Taken from cysteine to phenylalanine, the CDR3 has 12 residues. The kept DNA is CDR3 alone, 36 bases in frame from the first base. CDR1 is given as LNHDA and CDR2 as SQIVND, both from the germline V gene (reference sequence). A distance of 13 bases separates the germline ends of V and J, which lose 9 bases and 5 bases respectively. The source of this sequence is a woman in her forties or fifties in a cohort sampled during active or convalescent COVID-19. The sequencing input was peripheral blood. The chain is encoded by TRBV19 joined to TRBJ1-2; the D segment could be TRBD1, given 5 matching bases. The CDR3 loop reads CASGQGTYGYTF. The DNA reads as follows: TGTGCCAGCGGACAAGGCACTTATGGCTACACCTTC.